This entry concerns a single T cell receptor (beta chain). The antigen remains unidentified. These data are taken from a study of graft-versus-host responses after intestinal transplantation. Trimming left V 2 bases short and J 1 base short, with 10 bases between. Germline V gene data show CDR1 as SGHDT and CDR2 as YYEEEE. The length of the CDR3 is 15 residues. The protocol was immunoSEQ multiplex PCR, while the TCRdb copy is restricted to in-frame clones and leaves out a portion. The sample lists 55,000 to 80,000 clones, 90% occurring once. The source is a human donor who was the organ donor for an intestinal transplant. Specimen: unstimulated CD8+ T cells sorted from spleen or lymph node cells, collected before transplant. The chain joins TRBV5-6 to TRBJ1-3; D gene ambiguous. CDR3: CASSLIQESGNTIYF. CDR3 DNA sequence: TGTGCCAGCAGCTTAATCCAGGAATCTGGAAACACCATATATTTT.